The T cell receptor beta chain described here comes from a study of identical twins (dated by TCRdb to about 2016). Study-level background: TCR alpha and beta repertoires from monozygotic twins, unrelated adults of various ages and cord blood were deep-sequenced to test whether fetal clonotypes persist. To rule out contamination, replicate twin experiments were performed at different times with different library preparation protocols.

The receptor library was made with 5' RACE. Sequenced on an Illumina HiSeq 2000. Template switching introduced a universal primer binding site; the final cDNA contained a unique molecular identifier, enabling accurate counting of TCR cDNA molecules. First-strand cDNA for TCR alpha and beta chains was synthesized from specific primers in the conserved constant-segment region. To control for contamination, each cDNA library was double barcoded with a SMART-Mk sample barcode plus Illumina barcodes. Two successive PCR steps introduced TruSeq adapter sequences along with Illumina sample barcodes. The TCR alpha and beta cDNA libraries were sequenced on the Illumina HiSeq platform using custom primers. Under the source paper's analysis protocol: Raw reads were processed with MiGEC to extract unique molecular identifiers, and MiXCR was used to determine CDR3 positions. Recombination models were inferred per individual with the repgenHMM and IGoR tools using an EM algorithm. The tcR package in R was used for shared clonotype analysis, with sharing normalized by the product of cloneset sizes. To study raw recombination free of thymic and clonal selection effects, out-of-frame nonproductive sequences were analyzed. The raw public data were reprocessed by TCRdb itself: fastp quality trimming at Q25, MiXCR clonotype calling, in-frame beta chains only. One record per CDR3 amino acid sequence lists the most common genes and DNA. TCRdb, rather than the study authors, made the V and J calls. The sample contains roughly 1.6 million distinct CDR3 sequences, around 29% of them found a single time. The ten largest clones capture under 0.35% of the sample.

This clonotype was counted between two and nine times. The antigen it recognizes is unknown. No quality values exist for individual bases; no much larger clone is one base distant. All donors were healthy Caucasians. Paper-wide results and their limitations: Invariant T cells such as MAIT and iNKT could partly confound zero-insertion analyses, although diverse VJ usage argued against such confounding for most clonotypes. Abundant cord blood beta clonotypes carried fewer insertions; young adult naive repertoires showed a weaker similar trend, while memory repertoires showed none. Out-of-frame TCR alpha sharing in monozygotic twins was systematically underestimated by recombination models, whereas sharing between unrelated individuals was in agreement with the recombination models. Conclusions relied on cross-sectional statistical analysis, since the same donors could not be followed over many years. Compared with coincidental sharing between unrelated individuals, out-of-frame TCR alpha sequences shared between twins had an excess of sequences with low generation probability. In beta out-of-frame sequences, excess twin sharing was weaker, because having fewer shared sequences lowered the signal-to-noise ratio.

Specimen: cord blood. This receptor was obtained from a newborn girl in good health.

The DNA sequence is as follows: TGTGCCAGCCCCCAGGGAGATCTGGGCTACACCTTC. The resulting protein is CASPQGDLGYTF. This chain joins TRBV21-1 to TRBJ1-2; TRBD1, the D gene given by the table, was not confirmed from the DNA. TRBV21-1 is shown as a pseudogene. The CDR3 numbers 12 residues from cysteine through phenylalanine. Left in the record is the CDR3 DNA by itself, 36 bases read in frame from the first base.